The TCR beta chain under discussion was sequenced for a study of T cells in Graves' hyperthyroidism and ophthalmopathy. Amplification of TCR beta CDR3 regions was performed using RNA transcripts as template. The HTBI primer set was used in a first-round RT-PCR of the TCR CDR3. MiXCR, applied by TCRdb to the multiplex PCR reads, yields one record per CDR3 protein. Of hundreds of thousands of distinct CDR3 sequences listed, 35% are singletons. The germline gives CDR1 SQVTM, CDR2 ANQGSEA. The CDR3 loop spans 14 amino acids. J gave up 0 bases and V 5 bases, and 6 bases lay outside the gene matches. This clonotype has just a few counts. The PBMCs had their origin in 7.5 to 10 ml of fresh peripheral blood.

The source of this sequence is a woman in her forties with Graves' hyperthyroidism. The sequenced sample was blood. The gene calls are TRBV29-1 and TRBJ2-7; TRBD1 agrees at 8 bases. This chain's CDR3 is CSVRTGTGSYEQYF. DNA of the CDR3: TGCAGCGTTAGAACCGGGACAGGCTCCTACGAGCAGTACTTC.